This is a list of T cell receptor beta chains from one sample in a study of T-cell memory formation after mild COVID-19. MiXCR was run by TCRdb on the 5' RACE reads, yielding one entry per CDR3 protein. The table lists roughly 300,000 distinct CDR3 sequences, less than 9.5% of them singletons. Input material: PBMCs or a T cell subset sorted from them (not recorded which). The source of these receptors is a man aged 18 to 29 who had mild COVID-19 (a few samples of this study predate the infection). Cell type and time point are not known. Both conserved end residues are part of each CDR3. A D gene is named only where the DNA matches it firmly. Clone size is stated in some rows and not others, as once, few, many or a class when expanded.

d_gene,abundance,v_gene,j_gene,CDR3nt,CDR3aa
.,many,TRBV5-1,TRBJ2-3,TGCGCCAGCTCGGCTACAGGCAGTGGAGATACGCAGTATTTT,CASSATGSGDTQYF
TRBD1,.,TRBV6-2/TRBV6-3,TRBJ1-2,TGTGCCAGCAGTTCACGGGCAGGGGGCTTCTATGGCTACACCTTC,CASSSRAGGFYGYTF
TRBD2,.,TRBV4-2,TRBJ2-5,TGTGCCAGCAGCCAAGAGGCAGCGGGGAGGGAGACCCAGTACTTC,CASSQEAAGRETQYF
.,.,TRBV24-1,TRBJ1-2,TGTGCCACCAGTGATTCCTATGGCTACACCTTC,CATSDSYGYTF
.,few,TRBV10-3,TRBJ1-5,TGTGCCATCAGGGAGGATAGCAATCAGCCCCAGCATTTT,CAIREDSNQPQHF
TRBD1,many,TRBV16,TRBJ2-3,TGTGCCAGCAGCCAAAACAGGGGAACAGATACGCAGTATTTT,CASSQNRGTDTQYF
.,many,TRBV18,TRBJ1-5,TGTGCCAGCTCACCACGGGGGGGCCTGGAGCCCCAGCATTTT,CASSPRGGLEPQHF
.,few,TRBV5-4,TRBJ2-5,TGTGCCAGCAGCTTGAGGCAGCGCGGCGAGACCCAGTACTTC,CASSLRQRGETQYF
.,many,TRBV20-1,TRBJ2-4,TGCAGTGCTAGAATCCGGGCCGGGATTCAGTACTTC,CSARIRAGIQYF
.,many,TRBV6-2/TRBV6-3,TRBJ2-3,TGTGCCAGCAGGCCCCACGGCACAGATACGCAGTATTTT,CASRPHGTDTQYF
.,many,TRBV7-2,TRBJ1-1,TGTGCCAGCAGCTCGAGGGGTGGAGGGGTGCCAATGAACACTGAAGCTTTCTTT,CASSSRGGGVPMNTEAFF
TRBD2,few,TRBV7-2,TRBJ2-3,TGTGCCAGCAGCTTAGTTCGACTAGCGGGGGGGACAGATACGCAGTATTTT,CASSLVRLAGGTDTQYF
.,many,TRBV29-1,TRBJ1-1,TGCAGCGTTGCCGAACTCATGAACACTGAAGCTTTCTTT,CSVAELMNTEAFF
.,.,TRBV7-2,TRBJ2-5,TGTGCCAGCAGCTTAGTGATCCAGCAAGGGACCCAGTACTTC,CASSLVIQQGTQYF
TRBD1,.,TRBV7-2,TRBJ1-2,TGTGCCAGCAGTCTGGACAGGGGGCGGATTAACTATGGCTACACCTTC,CASSLDRGRINYGYTF
.,.,TRBV20-1,TRBJ2-6,TGCAGTGCTAGTTCCCCCCTTTCTGGGGCCAACGTCCTGACTTTC,CSASSPLSGANVLTF
.,.,TRBV7-8,TRBJ2-1,TGTGCCAGCAGCTTAGGAGGGGGGATAGGCAATGAGCAGTTCTTC,CASSLGGGIGNEQFF
.,many,TRBV4-1,TRBJ2-3,TGCGCCAGCAGCCAAGAGGGACCCCCTAGCACAGATACGCAGTATTTT,CASSQEGPPSTDTQYF
.,.,TRBV6-2/TRBV6-3,TRBJ2-3,TGTGCCAGCAGCCTCAGGGTATCAGATACGCAGTATTTT,CASSLRVSDTQYF
.,many,TRBV12-3/TRBV12-4,TRBJ1-5,TGTGCCAGCAGTTTATCTGGGGTTGGCAATCAGCCCCAGCATTTT,CASSLSGVGNQPQHF
.,.,TRBV18,TRBJ1-5,TGTGCCAGCTCACCCCCTAACAAGGGGGATCAGCCCCAGCATTTT,CASSPPNKGDQPQHF
.,.,TRBV3-1,TRBJ2-2,TGTGCCAGCAGCTCAATAGGCACCGGGGAGCTGTTTTTT,CASSSIGTGELFF
.,.,TRBV7-2,TRBJ2-5,TGTGCCAGCAGCATACCCGAAGAGACCCAGTACTTC,CASSIPEETQYF
TRBD2,.,TRBV11-2,TRBJ2-5,TGTGCCAGCAGCTTAGAGGCGGGGGGGCCGGGCCAAGAGATCCAGTACTTC,CASSLEAGGPGQEIQYF
TRBD2,.,TRBV4-3,TRBJ2-5,TGCGCCAGCAGCCAAGCGGGACTACAACAAGAGACCCAGTACTTC,CASSQAGLQQETQYF
.,few,TRBV2,TRBJ1-4,TGTGCCAGCAGTGAAAGGGTGGGGAAACTGTTTTTT,CASSERVGKLFF
.,many,TRBV10-3,TRBJ1-5,TGTGCCATCGGAAGCCCGGACCGCTCAAGGTTGGAGCCCCAGCATTTT,CAIGSPDRSRLEPQHF
.,.,TRBV5-5,TRBJ1-2,TGTGCCAGCAGCTTGGCCCCCAGGGAGGCTAACTATGGCTACACCTTC,CASSLAPREANYGYTF
.,.,TRBV27,TRBJ2-7,TGTGCCAGCAGTCCCTTCCGGGGGATCAGCTCCTACGAGCAGTACTTC,CASSPFRGISSYEQYF
TRBD1,.,TRBV7-3,TRBJ2-1,TGTGCCAGCAGCTTAAATTTCGCGGGCGGACAGGGCGTTGAGCAGTTCTTC,CASSLNFAGGQGVEQFF